A single sample is the source of the 2 T cell receptor beta chains below, sequenced in a study of blood T cell repertoires in COVID-19. Here immunoSEQ multiplex PCR was the method, and the copy in TCRdb shows in-frame clones only, minus some. The repertoire holds around 190,000 clones, with roughly 83% as singletons. The specimen sequenced was PBMCs or T cells enriched from blood (not recorded which). These receptors originate from a man in his forties with acute COVID-19.

The V and J genes are TRBV28 and TRBJ1-3, with 7 bases aligning to TRBD1. V was clipped by 3 bases and J by 7 bases; unmatched bases: 9. Germline V gives CDR1 MDHEN, CDR2 SYDVKM. The CDR3 runs 15 residues. Here the CDR3 reads CASSLQQGIVNTIYF. The CDR3 DNA reads TGTGCCAGCAGTTTGCAACAGGGGATCGTGAACACCATATATTTT. Together with reference TRBV28 and TRBJ1-3, the CDR3 gives the full variable domain: DVKVTQSSRYLVKRTGEKVFLECVQDMDHENMFWYRQDPGLGLRLIYFSYDVKMKEKGDIPEGYSVSREKKERFSLILESASTNQTSMYLCASSLQQGIVNTIYFGEGSWLTVV.

The chain couples TRBV7-2 to TRBJ2-1, with 13 bases lining up with TRBD2. CDR3 length: 15 residues. CDR1 is SGHTA and CDR2 is FQGNSA in the germline V gene. V was clipped by 3 bases and J by 6 bases; unmatched bases: 2. CDR3 amino acids: CASSFRLAGGNEQFF. The CDR3 nucleotides are TGTGCCAGCAGCTTTAGACTAGCGGGAGGCAATGAGCAGTTCTTC.